This T cell receptor (beta chain) was recorded in a study of T cell changes during pregnancy in multiple sclerosis. Only in-frame clones appear in the TCRdb table, and some are missing; sequencing was by immunoSEQ multiplex PCR. The top ten clones hold around 1.2% of a sample with some 100,000 clones, approximately 94% of them seen once. Germline V gene data show CDR1 as SEHNR and CDR2 as FQNEAQ (reference sequence). The CDR3 sequence is 15 residues long. V gave up 5 bases and J gave up 7 bases; unmatched junction bases: 7. The chain recombines TRBV7-9 with TRBJ2-7; 14 bases align to TRBD2. This sequence was found in a female donor with multiple sclerosis, enrolled in a pregnancy study. Sequencing was performed on peripheral blood, taken in the second trimester of pregnancy. DNA for the CDR3: TGTGCCAGCAGCGCGGGACTAGCGGGAGCAGGAGAGCAGTACTTC. This sequence encodes CASSAGLAGAGEQYF.